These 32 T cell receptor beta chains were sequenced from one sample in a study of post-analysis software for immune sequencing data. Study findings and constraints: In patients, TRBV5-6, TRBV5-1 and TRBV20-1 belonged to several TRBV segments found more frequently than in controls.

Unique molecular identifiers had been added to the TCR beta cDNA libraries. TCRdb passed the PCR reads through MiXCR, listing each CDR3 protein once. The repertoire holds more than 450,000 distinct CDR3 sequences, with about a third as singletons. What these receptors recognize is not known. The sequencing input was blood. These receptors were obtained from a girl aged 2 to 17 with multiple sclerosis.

This CDR3 is CASSQDNRQGNEKLFF. The CDR3 DNA sequence: TGTGCCAGCAGCCAAGACAATCGACAGGGGAACGAAAAACTGTTTTTT. This chain connects TRBV4-2 to TRBJ1-4; 8 nucleotides match TRBD1. V was pared by 0 bases and J by 8 bases, with 8 bases of the junction left unmatched. The CDR3 totals 16 residues. CDR1 is LGHNA, CDR2 YNFKEQ, per germline.

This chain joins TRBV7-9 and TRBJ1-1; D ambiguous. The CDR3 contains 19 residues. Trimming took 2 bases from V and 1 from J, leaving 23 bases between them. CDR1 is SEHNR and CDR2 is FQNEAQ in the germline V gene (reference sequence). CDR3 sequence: CASSLLWAAAIWGNTEAFF. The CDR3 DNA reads TGTGCCAGCAGCTTATTATGGGCCGCTGCTATATGGGGGAACACTGAAGCTTTCTTT.

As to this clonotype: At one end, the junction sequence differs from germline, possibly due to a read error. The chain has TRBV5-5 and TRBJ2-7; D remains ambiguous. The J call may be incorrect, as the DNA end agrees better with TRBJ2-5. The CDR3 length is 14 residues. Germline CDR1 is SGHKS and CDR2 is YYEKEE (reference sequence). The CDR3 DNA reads TGCGCCAGCAGCTTGGATACCGGAGAAAAGACCCAGTACTTC. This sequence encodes CASSLDTGEKTQYF.

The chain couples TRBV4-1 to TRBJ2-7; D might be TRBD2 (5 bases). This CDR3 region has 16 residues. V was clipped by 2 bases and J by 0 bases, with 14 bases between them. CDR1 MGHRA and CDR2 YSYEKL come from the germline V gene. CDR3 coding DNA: TGCGCCAGCAGCCAACCCACTAGGGCGCTCTCCTACGAGCAGTACTTC. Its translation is CASSQPTRALSYEQYF.

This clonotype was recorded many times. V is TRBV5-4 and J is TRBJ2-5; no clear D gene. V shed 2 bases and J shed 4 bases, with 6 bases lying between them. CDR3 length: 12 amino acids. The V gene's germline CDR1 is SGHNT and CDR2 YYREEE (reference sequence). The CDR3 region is CASSFFGETQYF. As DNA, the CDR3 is TGTGCCAGCAGCTTTTTTGGAGAGACCCAGTACTTC.

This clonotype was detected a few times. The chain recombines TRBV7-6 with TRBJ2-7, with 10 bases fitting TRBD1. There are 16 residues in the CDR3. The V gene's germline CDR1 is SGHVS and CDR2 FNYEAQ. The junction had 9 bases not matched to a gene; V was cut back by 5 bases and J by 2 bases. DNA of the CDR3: TGTGCCAGCAGCCCGAGGGCCGGGACAGGGGCCTACGAGCAGTACTTC. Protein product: CASSPRAGTGAYEQYF.

The CDR3, as DNA: TGTGCCAGCAGCTTGGCCGGGTCAGCCAAAAACATTCAGTACTTC. Its protein product is CASSLAGSAKNIQYF. The chain is built from TRBV5-6 and TRBJ2-4; unclear D gene. Trimming removed 0 bases at V and 0 bases at J, with 7 bases between. This CDR3 spans 15 amino acids. CDR1 is SGHDT, CDR2 YYEEEE, per germline.

CDR3 in DNA: TGTGCCAGCAGCCTGCAAAGCGGGGGGGTTGGAGAGACCCAGTACTTC. It is translated as CASSLQSGGVGETQYF. The chain uses TRBV3-1 and TRBJ2-5; 10 nucleotides line up with TRBD2. CDR3 length: 16 residues. Trimming at V came to 4 bases and at J to 4 bases, leaving 9 bases not matched to a gene. In germline, CDR1 is LGHDT, CDR2 YNNKEL (reference sequence).

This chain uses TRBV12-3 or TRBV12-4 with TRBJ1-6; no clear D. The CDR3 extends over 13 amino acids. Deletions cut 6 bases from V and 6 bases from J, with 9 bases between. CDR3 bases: TGTGCCAGCAGCCCGACACGTAATTCACCCCTCCACTTT. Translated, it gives CASSPTRNSPLHF.

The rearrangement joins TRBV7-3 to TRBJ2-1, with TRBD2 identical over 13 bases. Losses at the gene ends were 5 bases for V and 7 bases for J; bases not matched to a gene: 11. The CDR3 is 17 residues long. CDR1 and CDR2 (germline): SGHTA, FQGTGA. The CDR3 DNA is TGTGCCAGCAGCGGACCACTAGCGGGGGGGCTACGAAATGAGCAGTTCTTC. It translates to CASSGPLAGGLRNEQFF. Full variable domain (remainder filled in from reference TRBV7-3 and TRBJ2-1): GAGVSQTPSNKVTEKGKYVELRCDPISGHTALYWYRQSLGQGPEFLIYFQGTGAADDSGLPNDRFFAVRPEGSVSTLKIQRTERGDSAVYLCASSGPLAGGLRNEQFFGPGTRLTVL.

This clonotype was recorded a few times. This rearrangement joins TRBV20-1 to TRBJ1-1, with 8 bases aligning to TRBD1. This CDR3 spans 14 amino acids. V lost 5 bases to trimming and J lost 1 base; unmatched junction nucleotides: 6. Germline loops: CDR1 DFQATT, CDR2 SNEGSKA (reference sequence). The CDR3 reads CSAGLGTGNTEAFF. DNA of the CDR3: TGCAGTGCTGGACTCGGGACAGGGAACACTGAAGCTTTCTTT.

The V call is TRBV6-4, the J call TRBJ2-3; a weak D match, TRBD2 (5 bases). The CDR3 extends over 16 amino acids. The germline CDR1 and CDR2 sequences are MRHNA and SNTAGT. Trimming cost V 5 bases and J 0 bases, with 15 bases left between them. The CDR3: CASSPLSGSSTDTQYF. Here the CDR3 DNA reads TGTGCCAGCAGTCCTCTAAGCGGTTCTAGCACAGATACGCAGTATTTT.

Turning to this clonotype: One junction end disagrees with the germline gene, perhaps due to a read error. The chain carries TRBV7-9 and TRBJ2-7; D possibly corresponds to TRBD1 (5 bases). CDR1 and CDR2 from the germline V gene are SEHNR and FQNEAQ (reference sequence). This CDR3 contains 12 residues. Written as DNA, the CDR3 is TGTGCCAGCAGCCCCCAGGGAACCGAGCGGTACTTC. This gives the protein CASSPQGTERYF.

The CDR3 reads CASRPDRVSTEAFF. Written as DNA, the CDR3 is TGTGCCAGCCGCCCCGACAGGGTATCTACTGAAGCTTTCTTT. The chain has TRBV7-8 and TRBJ1-1, with TRBD1 identical over 7 bases. Per germline, CDR1 SGHVS and CDR2 FQNEAQ. The trim removed 8 bases at V and 5 bases at J, leaving 11 bases unmatched. The CDR3 loop spans 14 amino acids.

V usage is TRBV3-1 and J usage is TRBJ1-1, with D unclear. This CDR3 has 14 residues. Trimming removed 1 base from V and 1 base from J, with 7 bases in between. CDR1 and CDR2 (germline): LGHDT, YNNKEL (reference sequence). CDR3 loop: CASSQVLGNTEAFF. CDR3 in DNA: TGTGCCAGCAGCCAAGTTTTAGGGAACACTGAAGCTTTCTTT.

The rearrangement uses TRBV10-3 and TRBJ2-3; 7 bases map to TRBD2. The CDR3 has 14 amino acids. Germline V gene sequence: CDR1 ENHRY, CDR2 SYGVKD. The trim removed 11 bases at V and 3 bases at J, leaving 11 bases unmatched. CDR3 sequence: CAADGGERTDTQYF. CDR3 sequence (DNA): TGTGCCGCCGATGGGGGGGAAAGGACAGATACGCAGTATTTT.

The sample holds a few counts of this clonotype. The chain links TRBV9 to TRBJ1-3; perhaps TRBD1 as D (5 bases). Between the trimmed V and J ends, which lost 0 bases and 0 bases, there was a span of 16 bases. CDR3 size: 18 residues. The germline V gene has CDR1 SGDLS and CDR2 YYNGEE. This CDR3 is CASSVGGRILGSGNTIYF. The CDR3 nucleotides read TGTGCCAGCAGCGTAGGGGGACGCATACTCGGCTCTGGAAACACCATATATTTT.

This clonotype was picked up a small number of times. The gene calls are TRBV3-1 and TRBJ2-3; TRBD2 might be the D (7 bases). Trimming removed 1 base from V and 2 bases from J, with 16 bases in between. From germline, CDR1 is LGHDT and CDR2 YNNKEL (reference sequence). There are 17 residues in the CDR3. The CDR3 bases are TGTGCCAGCAGCCAAGGCATGGGGGGGCCTTACACAGATACGCAGTATTTT. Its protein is CASSQGMGGPYTDTQYF.

The CDR3 region has the DNA TGTGCCAGCAGCCCCAATACAGGAGGCACTGAAGCTTTCTTT. Translating gives CASSPNTGGTEAFF. This sequence joins TRBV3-1 and TRBJ1-1, with TRBD1 as a possible D gene (5 bases). Germline assignment: CDR1 LGHDT and CDR2 YNNKEL (reference sequence). Trimming removed 4 bases at V and 4 bases at J, with 13 bases between. The length of the CDR3 is 14 residues.

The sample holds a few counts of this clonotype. Written as DNA, the CDR3 is TGTGCCAGCAGTTACTCGATCTCGACAGGGGACACAGATACGCAGTATTTT. Its translation is CASSYSISTGDTDTQYF. This chain connects TRBV6-5 to TRBJ2-3, with 8 bases that match TRBD1. The CDR3 has 17 amino acids. Trimming took 0 bases from V and 2 from J; bases not matched to a gene: 7. Germline V gene data show CDR1 as MNHEY and CDR2 as SVGAGI.

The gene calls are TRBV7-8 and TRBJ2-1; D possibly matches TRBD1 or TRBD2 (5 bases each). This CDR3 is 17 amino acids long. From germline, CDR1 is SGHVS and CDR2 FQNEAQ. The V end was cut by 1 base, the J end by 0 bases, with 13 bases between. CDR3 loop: CASSLGEGRASYNEQFF. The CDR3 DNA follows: TGTGCCAGCAGCTTAGGAGAGGGCAGGGCCTCCTACAATGAGCAGTTCTTC.

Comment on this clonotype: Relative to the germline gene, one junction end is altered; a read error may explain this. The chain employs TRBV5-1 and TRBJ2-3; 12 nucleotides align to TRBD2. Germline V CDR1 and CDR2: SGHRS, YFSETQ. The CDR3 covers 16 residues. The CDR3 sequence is CASSLTSGGATDTQYF. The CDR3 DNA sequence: TGTGCCAGCAGCTTGACTAGCGGGGGTGCCACAGATACGCAGTATTTT.

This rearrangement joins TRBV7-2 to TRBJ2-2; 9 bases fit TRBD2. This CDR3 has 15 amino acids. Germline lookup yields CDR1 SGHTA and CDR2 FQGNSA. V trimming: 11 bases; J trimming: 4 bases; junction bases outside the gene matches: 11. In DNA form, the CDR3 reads TGTGCCGGATTAGCGGGGGCCAGGGGCACCGGGGAGCTGTTTTTT. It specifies CAGLAGARGTGELFF.

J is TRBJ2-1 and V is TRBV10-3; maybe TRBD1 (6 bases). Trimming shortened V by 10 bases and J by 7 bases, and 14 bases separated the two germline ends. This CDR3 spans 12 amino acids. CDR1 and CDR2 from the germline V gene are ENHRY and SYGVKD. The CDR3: CASRDMGNEQFF. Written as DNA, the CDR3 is TGTGCCAGCCGGGACATGGGGAATGAGCAGTTCTTC.

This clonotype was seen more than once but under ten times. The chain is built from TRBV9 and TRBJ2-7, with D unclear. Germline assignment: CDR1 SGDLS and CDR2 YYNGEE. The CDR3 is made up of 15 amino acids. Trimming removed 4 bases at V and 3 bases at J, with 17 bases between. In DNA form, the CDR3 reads TGTGCCAGCAGCTCCGACCCGGCGGCGGTCTACGAGCAGTACTTC. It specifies CASSSDPAAVYEQYF.

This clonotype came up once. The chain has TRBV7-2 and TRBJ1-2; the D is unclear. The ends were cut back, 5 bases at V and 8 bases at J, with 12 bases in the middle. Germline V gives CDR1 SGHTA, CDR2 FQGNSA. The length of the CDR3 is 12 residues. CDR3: CASSPLREGYTF. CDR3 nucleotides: TGTGCCAGCAGCCCCCTTCGGGAGGGCTACACCTTC.

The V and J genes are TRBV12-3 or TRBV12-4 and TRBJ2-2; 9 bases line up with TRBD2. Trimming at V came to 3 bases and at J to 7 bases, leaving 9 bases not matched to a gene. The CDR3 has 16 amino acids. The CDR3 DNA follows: TGTGCCAGCAGTTTCGTTGCGGGGGGGCCGGTCGGGGAGCTGTTTTTT. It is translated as CASSFVAGGPVGELFF.

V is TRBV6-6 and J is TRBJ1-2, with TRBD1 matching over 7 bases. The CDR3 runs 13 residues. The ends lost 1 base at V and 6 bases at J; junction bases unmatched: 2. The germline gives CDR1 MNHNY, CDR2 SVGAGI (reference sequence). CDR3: CASSYYRGNGYTF. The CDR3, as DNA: TGTGCCAGCAGTTACTACAGGGGTAATGGCTACACCTTC.

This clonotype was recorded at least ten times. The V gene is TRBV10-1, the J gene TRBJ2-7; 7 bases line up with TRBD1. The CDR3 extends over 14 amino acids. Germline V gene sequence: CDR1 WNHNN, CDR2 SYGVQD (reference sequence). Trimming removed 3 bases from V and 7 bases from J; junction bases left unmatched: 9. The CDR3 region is CASSDRDSHLEQYF. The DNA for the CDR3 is TGCGCCAGCAGTGACCGGGACAGCCACTTGGAGCAGTACTTC.

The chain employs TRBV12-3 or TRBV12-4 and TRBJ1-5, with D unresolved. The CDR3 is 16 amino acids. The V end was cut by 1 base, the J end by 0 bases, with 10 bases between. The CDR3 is CASSLGAAYSNQPQHF. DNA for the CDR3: TGTGCCAGCAGTTTAGGGGCGGCTTATAGCAATCAGCCCCAGCATTTT.

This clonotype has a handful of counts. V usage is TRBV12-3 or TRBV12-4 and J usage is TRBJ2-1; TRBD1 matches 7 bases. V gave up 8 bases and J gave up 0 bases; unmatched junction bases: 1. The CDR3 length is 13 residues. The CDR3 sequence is CASGDSSYNEQFF. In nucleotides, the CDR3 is TGTGCCAGCGGGGACAGCTCCTACAATGAGCAGTTCTTC.

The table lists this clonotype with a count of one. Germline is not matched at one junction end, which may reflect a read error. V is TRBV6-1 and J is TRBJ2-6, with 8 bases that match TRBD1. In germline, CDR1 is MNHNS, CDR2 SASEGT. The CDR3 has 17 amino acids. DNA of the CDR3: TGTGCCAGCAGCCGGACCGCAGGGGGCTCTGGGACCAACGTCCTGACTTTC. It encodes CASSRTAGGSGTNVLTF.